What follows describes a single T cell receptor (beta chain). Its target is unknown. The data belong to a study of regulatory T cells. The study, taken as a whole, reports: In CD3G-deficient patients, conventional CD4+ T cells were enriched for hydrophobic CDR3 residues at positions 6 and 7.

The CDR3 loop spans 16 amino acids. V shed 4 bases and J 1 base; nucleotides not matched to a gene: 5. Germline V gene lookup returns CDR1 SGHRS and CDR2 YFSETQ. Patients, 2 to 39 years old, had expanded memory T-cell proportions. Primers: 52 TRBV forward and 13 TRBJ reverse. Produced via immunoSEQ multiplex PCR; TCRdb's table is partial and in-frame only. This table holds some 29,000 clones, 80% to 95% found once. This sequence joins TRBV5-1 and TRBJ2-2, with 9 nucleotides matching TRBD1. Sequencing was carried out using conventional CD4+ T cells sorted from blood. The sequence was collected from a person aged 18 to 29 with CD3G deficiency. Here the CDR3 DNA reads TGCGCCAGCAGCCCTGGGACAGGGTTGAACACCGGGGAGCTGTTTTTT. This encodes CASSPGTGLNTGELFF.